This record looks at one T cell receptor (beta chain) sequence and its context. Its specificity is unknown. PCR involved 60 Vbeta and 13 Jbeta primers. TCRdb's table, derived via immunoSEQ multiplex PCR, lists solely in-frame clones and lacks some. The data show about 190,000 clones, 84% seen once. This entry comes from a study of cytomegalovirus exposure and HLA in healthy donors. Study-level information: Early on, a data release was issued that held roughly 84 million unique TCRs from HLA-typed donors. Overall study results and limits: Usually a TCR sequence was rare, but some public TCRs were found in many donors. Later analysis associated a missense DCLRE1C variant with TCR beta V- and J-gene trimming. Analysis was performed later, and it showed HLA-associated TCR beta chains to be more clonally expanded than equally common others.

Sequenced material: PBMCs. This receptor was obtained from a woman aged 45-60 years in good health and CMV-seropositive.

The DNA of the CDR3 is TGTGCCAGCAGCTTAGCGGACAGTAATCGAGTCCAAGAGACCCAGTACTTC. Translation: CASSLADSNRVQETQYF. The chain couples TRBV7-6 to TRBJ2-5, with D maybe TRBD1 (6 bases). Germline V gene sequence: CDR1 SGHVS, CDR2 FNYEAQ. The V end was cut by 0 bases, the J end by 1 base, with 15 bases between. This CDR3 contains 17 residues.